What follows are 14 T cell receptor beta chains derived from one specimen sequenced in a study of T cells in Graves' hyperthyroidism and ophthalmopathy. The TCR beta CDR3 regions underwent amplification using RNA transcripts as the source. With the HTBI primer set, the TCR CDR3 went through a first round of RT-PCR. MiXCR, run by TCRdb on the multiplex PCR reads, gives a single entry per CDR3 protein. The table has 600,000 or so distinct CDR3 sequences, 13% to 15% seen once. The sequenced sample consisted of blood. The receptors derive from a woman between 18 and 29 years old with Graves' ophthalmopathy.

This clonotype was observed a few times. This rearrangement joins TRBV7-2 to TRBJ1-2; D perhaps matches TRBD1 (5 bases). With 4 bases removed from V and 8 bases from J, the gap between germline ends came to 23 bases. CDR1 is SGHTA, CDR2 FQGNSA, per germline. The CDR3 contains 16 residues. CDR3 bases: TGTGCCAGCAGCTCGGGCTCGGGGACCGTCCTTGGGGGCTACACCTTC. It is translated as CASSSGSGTVLGGYTF.

There are many counts of this clonotype. The genes are TRBV29-1 and TRBJ2-1; D is unresolved. The V gene lost 1 base and the J gene lost 5 bases, with 9 bases spanning the gap. Germline V gene sequence: CDR1 SQVTM, CDR2 ANQGSEA. CDR3 size: 13 residues. CDR3 region: CSVEVSNHNEQFF. CDR3 nucleotide sequence: TGCAGCGTTGAAGTCTCGAACCACAATGAGCAGTTCTTC.

This clonotype was detected once. The chain uses TRBV19 and TRBJ2-3, with TRBD2 identical over 11 bases. Germline CDR1 reads LNHDA; CDR2 reads SQIVND (reference sequence). This CDR3 contains 21 residues. The V gene end was trimmed by 2 bases and the J gene end by 3 bases; junction bases not matched to a gene: 19. The DNA for the CDR3 is TGTGCCAGTAGTATAACCTCACCAGTACTAGCGGGAGTGAGACGGACAGATACGCAGTATTTT. It codes for CASSITSPVLAGVRRTDTQYF.

The chain employs TRBV7-8 and TRBJ1-5, with D uncertain. This CDR3 has 12 amino acids. Germline lookup yields CDR1 SGHVS and CDR2 FQNEAQ. V lost 1 base and J 9 bases, leaving 7 bases between the germline ends. CDR3 coding DNA: TGTGCCAGCAGCTTAGAGGTGGGGCCCCAGCATTTT. It specifies CASSLEVGPQHF.

This clonotype was seen ten or more times. The chain employs TRBV6-5 and TRBJ2-5; D remains unclear. The CDR3 is 16 residues long. Germline V CDR1 and CDR2: MNHEY, SVGAGI. V was pared by 0 bases and J by 2 bases, with 13 bases between. The DNA of the CDR3 is TGTGCCAGCAGTTACTCGATCGTCGGCGGACAAGAGACCCAGTACTTC. It codes for CASSYSIVGGQETQYF.

This clonotype was counted at least ten times. The chain is built from TRBV20-1 and TRBJ2-7; 11 bases map to TRBD2. V trimming: 6 bases; J trimming: 3 bases; junction bases outside the gene matches: 4. The CDR3 covers 13 residues. The V gene's germline CDR1 is DFQATT and CDR2 SNEGSKA (reference sequence). CDR3 in DNA: TGCAGTGCCTCTAGCGGGAGGAACTACGAGCAGTACTTC. This encodes CSASSGRNYEQYF.

The table lists this clonotype with a few counts. This chain's CDR3 is CSALQVWGTDTQYF. CDR3 nucleotide sequence: TGCAGTGCCCTACAGGTCTGGGGAACAGATACGCAGTATTTT. The chain uses TRBV20-1 and TRBJ2-3, with TRBD1 as a possible D gene (5 bases). This CDR3 has 14 residues. Germline CDR1 DFQATT, CDR2 SNEGSKA (reference sequence). Trimming took 6 bases from V and 3 from J, leaving 16 bases between them.

This clonotype was observed at least ten times. This rearrangement joins TRBV28 to TRBJ1-3; 7 bases agree with TRBD1. The V and J ends lost 6 bases and 2 bases, in that order; junction bases with no gene match: 7. Germline V gene data show CDR1 as MDHEN and CDR2 as SYDVKM. This CDR3 is 15 amino acids long. In DNA, the CDR3 is TGTGCCAGCAGACCTCAAGGGGGCACTGGAAACACCATATATTTT. Translating it yields CASRPQGGTGNTIYF.

This clonotype occurred many times. J is TRBJ2-1 and V is TRBV20-1; 12 bases line up with TRBD2. CDR3 length: 18 amino acids. V dropped 3 bases and J dropped 3; count of bases not matched to a gene: 12. CDR1 is DFQATT and CDR2 is SNEGSKA in the germline V gene (reference sequence). The CDR3 loop is CSARLLASGRGDYNEQFF. The CDR3 coding sequence is TGCAGTGCTAGGCTTTTGGCTAGCGGGAGGGGGGACTACAATGAGCAGTTCTTC.

This clonotype was detected a few times. The chain recombines TRBV12-3 or TRBV12-4 with TRBJ2-7, with 9 bases aligning to TRBD1. The length of the CDR3 is 15 residues. The V and J ends lost 5 bases and 4 bases, in that order; junction bases with no gene match: 9. DNA for the CDR3: TGTGCCAGCAGTCTCGGACAGGGGCCCCAATACGAGCAGTACTTC. It encodes CASSLGQGPQYEQYF.

This clonotype was picked up many times. V and J are TRBV2 and TRBJ2-1; 10 bases match TRBD1. V lost 6 bases to trimming and J lost 8 bases; unmatched junction nucleotides: 13. The CDR3 spans 16 residues. Germline CDR1 and CDR2: SNHLY and FYNNEI. The CDR3 nucleotides are TGTGCCAGCAGAGCTACCGGGACAGGGGCTGAGGATGAGCAGTTCTTC. Translated: CASRATGTGAEDEQFF.

This clonotype has at least ten counts. The chain links TRBV20-1 to TRBJ2-7; D remains ambiguous. V was cut by 0 bases and J by 5 bases, with 11 bases left in between. Germline CDR1 DFQATT, CDR2 SNEGSKA (reference sequence). The CDR3 runs to 13 residues. Written as DNA, the CDR3 is TGCAGTGCTAGAGAATTAAGGGAAAACGAGCAGTACTTC. It codes for CSARELRENEQYF.

This clonotype was observed many times. CDR3 DNA sequence: TGTGCCAGCAGCCAAGGGCTAGCGGGAGTCAACAATGAGCAGTTCTTC. Translating gives CASSQGLAGVNNEQFF. The chain carries TRBV3-1 and TRBJ2-1; the match to TRBD2 covers 10 bases. This CDR3 spans 16 amino acids. Per the germline V gene, CDR1 is LGHDT and CDR2 is YNNKEL (reference sequence). Losses at the gene ends were 1 base for V and 5 bases for J; bases not matched to a gene: 5.

This clonotype was seen a handful of times. The V gene is TRBV7-9, the J gene TRBJ2-3; weak D call: TRBD1 (5 bases). The germline V gene has CDR1 SEHNR and CDR2 FQNEAQ (reference sequence). Trimming stripped 7 bases from V and 8 bases from J, with 25 bases between. The CDR3 is 16 amino acids. CDR3 coding DNA: TGTGCCAGCATCCCTTCGACGATAAGCCAGGGTGCTACGCAGTATTTT. It specifies CASIPSTISQGATQYF.